The 17 T cell receptor beta chains given below trace back to one sample, sequenced in a study of a mutant IDH1 vaccine in newly diagnosed glioma. Documented time point: week 5, during vaccination. The content of each vaccine dose was 300 ug of mutant IDH1 20-mer peptide, and topical imiquimod accompanied it. Sequenced by immunoSEQ multiplex PCR; TCRdb stores in-frame clones only, minus some. The table has about 42,000 clones, 70% to 90% seen once; the top ten hold approximately 1.5%. These receptors' antigens are unknown. Sample: PBMCs, taken from a glioma patient whose treatment included an IDH1 peptide vaccine. The source is a man aged 40-50 years with glioma.

The chain combines TRBV7-2 with TRBJ2-2; the D call may be TRBD1 or TRBD2 (5 bases each). The CDR3 runs to 16 residues. Germline CDR1 SGHTA, CDR2 FQGNSA. The V end lost 5 bases, the J end lost 6 bases, and 19 bases lay between the germline ends. This CDR3 reads CASSAQGPVAPGELFF. The CDR3 DNA reads as TGTGCCAGCAGCGCGCAGGGACCCGTGGCTCCCGGGGAGCTGTTTTTT.

This sequence joins TRBV27 and TRBJ2-5, with D perhaps given as TRBD1 or TRBD2 (5 bases each). Trimming pared 6 bases from V and 1 base from J, leaving 15 bases between. Germline V gene lookup returns CDR1 MNHEY and CDR2 SMNVEV (reference sequence). The CDR3 contains 15 residues. The CDR3 loop is CASRVLRDGQETQYF. CDR3 in DNA: TGTGCCAGCAGGGTACTCCGGGACGGCCAAGAGACCCAGTACTTC.

The V call is TRBV4-2, the J call TRBJ2-3, with 7 bases matching TRBD2. Trimming at V came to 5 bases and at J to 3 bases, leaving 5 bases not matched to a gene. The CDR3 runs to 14 residues. Germline assignment: CDR1 LGHNA and CDR2 YNFKEQ. CDR3: CASSGLAVTDTQYF. CDR3 nucleotide sequence: TGTGCCAGCAGCGGGCTAGCGGTAACAGATACGCAGTATTTT.

J is TRBJ2-7 and V is TRBV5-1; a possible D gene is TRBD1 (7 bases). V lost 3 bases and J 3 bases, leaving 13 bases between the germline ends. Germline assignment: CDR1 SGHRS and CDR2 YFSETQ. The CDR3 is 14 amino acids. CDR3 DNA sequence: TGCGCCAGCAGCTGGGGGGACAGCCTCTACGAGCAGTACTTC. Translated, it gives CASSWGDSLYEQYF.

The chain links TRBV6-5 to TRBJ1-5; 7 nucleotides align to TRBD1. The CDR3 is made up of 15 amino acids. Germline CDR1 and CDR2: MNHEY and SVGAGI. The V and J ends lost 5 bases and 3 bases, in that order; junction bases with no gene match: 7. This chain's CDR3 is CASSPRQGTNQPQHF. The CDR3 DNA sequence: TGTGCCAGCAGTCCCCGACAGGGAACCAATCAGCCCCAGCATTTT.

The rearrangement links TRBV7-9 to TRBJ2-7; 11 nucleotides align to TRBD1. The length of the CDR3 is 15 residues. Germline V CDR1 and CDR2: SEHNR, FQNEAQ (reference sequence). V trimming: 5 bases; J trimming: 3 bases; junction bases outside the gene matches: 6. CDR3 region: CASSRAGTGGYEQYF. CDR3 nucleotide sequence: TGTGCCAGCAGCCGAGCAGGGACAGGGGGCTACGAGCAGTACTTC.

The V gene is TRBV5-4, the J gene TRBJ2-3; 12 nucleotides match TRBD2. The CDR3 length is 16 residues. The V and J ends lost 3 bases and 1 base, in that order; junction bases with no gene match: 3. Germline CDR1 and CDR2: SGHNT and YYREEE (reference sequence). The CDR3 here is CASSYRLAGGTDTQYF. The CDR3 DNA sequence: TGTGCCAGCAGCTATAGACTAGCGGGAGGCACAGATACGCAGTATTTT.

The CDR3 reads CASSAASPNTGELFF. CDR3 coding DNA: TGTGCCAGCAGTGCAGCTAGTCCGAACACCGGGGAGCTGTTTTTT. The V and J genes are TRBV6-4 and TRBJ2-2; D unresolved. V was shortened by 4 bases and J by 0 bases, with 9 bases between the two germline ends. The CDR3 contains 15 residues. The germline V gene encodes CDR1 MRHNA and CDR2 SNTAGT.

The V call is TRBV19, the J call TRBJ1-4, with D maybe TRBD1 (5 bases). This CDR3 region has 15 residues. V lost 10 bases and J 0 bases, leaving 15 bases between the germline ends. Germline CDR1 and CDR2: LNHDA and SQIVND (reference sequence). CDR3 nucleotide sequence: TGTGCCACCTGCGACGGGGGTTCAACTAATGAAAAACTGTTTTTT. This encodes CATCDGGSTNEKLFF.

This chain connects TRBV7-9 to TRBJ1-2; unclear D gene. V lost 0 bases, J lost 4 bases, and 6 bases lay in between. Germline lookup yields CDR1 SEHNR and CDR2 FQNEAQ (reference sequence). This CDR3 is 13 amino acids long. DNA of the CDR3: TGTGCCAGCAGCTTAGCGCTTGGCTATGGCTACACCTTC. Its protein product is CASSLALGYGYTF.

The rearrangement uses TRBV6-6 and TRBJ2-7, with D possibly matching TRBD2 (5 bases). The V and J ends lost 6 bases and 2 bases respectively, with 14 bases between them. Germline CDR1 reads MNHNY; CDR2 reads SVGAGI (reference sequence). The CDR3 length is 14 residues. The CDR3 nucleotides read TGTGCCAGCAGCCGACTGAGCGGAGCCTACGAGCAGTACTTC. Translation gives CASSRLSGAYEQYF.

The V and J genes are TRBV28 and TRBJ2-2; 12 bases match TRBD2. V was clipped by 0 bases and J by 6 bases; unmatched bases: 5. Germline V lookup: CDR1 MDHEN, CDR2 SYDVKM. CDR3 size: 17 residues. The CDR3 protein is CASSLWGLAGGPGELFF. The CDR3 bases are TGTGCCAGCAGTTTATGGGGTCTAGCGGGAGGGCCCGGGGAGCTGTTTTTT. Full variable domain (remainder filled in from reference TRBV28 and TRBJ2-2): DVKVTQSSRYLVKRTGEKVFLECVQDMDHENMFWYRQDPGLGLRLIYFSYDVKMKEKGDIPEGYSVSREKKERFSLILESASTNQTSMYLCASSLWGLAGGPGELFFGEGSRLTVL.

The chain couples TRBV10-1 to TRBJ2-3; possible D gene TRBD2, 5 bases. This CDR3 has 18 amino acids. The V end lost 2 bases, the J end lost 0 bases, and 18 bases lay between the germline ends. Germline V gene lookup returns CDR1 WNHNN and CDR2 SYGVQD (reference sequence). The CDR3 protein is CASSEGLERKTSTDTQYF. CDR3 sequence (DNA): TGCGCCAGCAGTGAGGGACTCGAGCGGAAGACTAGCACAGATACGCAGTATTTT.

The genes are TRBV29-1 and TRBJ2-2, with a tentative D call TRBD1 (5 bases). Germline lookup yields CDR1 SQVTM and CDR2 ANQGSEA. The CDR3 length is 13 residues. V shed 5 bases and J shed 6 bases, with 13 bases lying between them. DNA of the CDR3: TGCAGCGTTCCCACAGGTGGCCCCGGGGAGCTGTTTTTT. Amino acids: CSVPTGGPGELFF.

The chain uses TRBV5-6 and TRBJ1-3; D may be TRBD1 (6 bases). V lost 0 bases, J lost 4 bases, and 11 bases lay in between. Germline V gives CDR1 SGHDT, CDR2 YYEEEE. The length of the CDR3 is 15 residues. Here the CDR3 DNA reads TGTGCCAGCAGCTTGGAGGCAGGGGAAGGAAACACCATATATTTT. It translates to CASSLEAGEGNTIYF.

The J gene is TRBJ2-2, the V gene TRBV9, with TRBD2 matching over 7 bases. This CDR3 is built from 14 residues. Germline-derived CDR1 and CDR2 are SGDLS and YYNGEE. J was trimmed by 5 bases and V by 3 bases; bases with no gene match: 4. CDR3 amino acids: CASSGTRLTGELFF. The CDR3 DNA reads TGTGCCAGCAGCGGGACTAGACTTACCGGGGAGCTGTTTTTT.

V gene TRBV9 combines with J gene TRBJ2-4, with 9 bases that match TRBD1. Per germline, CDR1 SGDLS and CDR2 YYNGEE. The CDR3 has 14 residues. Trimming at V came to 4 bases and at J to 5 bases, leaving 4 bases not matched to a gene. CDR3 sequence reads: CASSPRTGENIQYF. CDR3 nucleotides: TGTGCCAGCAGCCCTCGGACAGGGGAAAACATTCAGTACTTC.